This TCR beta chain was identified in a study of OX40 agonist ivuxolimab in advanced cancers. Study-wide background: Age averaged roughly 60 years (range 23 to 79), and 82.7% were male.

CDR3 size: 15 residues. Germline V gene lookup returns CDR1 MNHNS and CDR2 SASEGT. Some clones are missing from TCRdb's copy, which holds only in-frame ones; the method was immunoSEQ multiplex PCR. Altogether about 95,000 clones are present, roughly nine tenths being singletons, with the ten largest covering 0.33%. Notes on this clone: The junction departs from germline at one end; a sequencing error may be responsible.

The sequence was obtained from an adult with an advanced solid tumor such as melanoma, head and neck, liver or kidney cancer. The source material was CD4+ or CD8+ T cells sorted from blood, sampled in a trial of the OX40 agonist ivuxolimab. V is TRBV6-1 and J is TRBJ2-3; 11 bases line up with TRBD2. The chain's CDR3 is CVSRPGLAETDTQYF. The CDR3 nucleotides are TGTGTCAGCAGGCCGGGACTAGCGGAGACAGATACGCAGTATTTT.